The next 27 T cell receptor beta chains were all read from a single sample in a study of CD8+ T cells in alopecia areata (dated by TCRdb to 2016 to 2018). The library was prepared using the immunoSEQ multiplex PCR assay. To provide template for TCR sequencing, every sample had RNA extracted and reverse transcribed into cDNA. Entries here come from immuneACCESS through TCRdb and include only in-frame sequences with V and J called. Some clones fail to appear in such tables; in the studies checked, an unresolved V gene covers under half of the shortfall, and the cause of the remainder is unknown. The sample contains 150,000 to 200,000 clones, 55% of them found a single time. The top ten clonotypes cover around 4.8% of the sample. What was sequenced was CD4+ T cells sorted from blood. These receptor sequences come from a human donor in good health.

The chain employs TRBV30 and TRBJ1-4, with D uncertain. Trimming removed 6 bases from V and 5 bases from J, with 19 bases in between. This CDR3 has 15 residues. The germline gives CDR1 GTSNPN, CDR2 SVGIG (reference sequence). CDR3 region: CACHIKGRKNEKLFF. CDR3 nucleotides: TGTGCCTGCCACATTAAAGGGCGGAAAAATGAAAAACTGTTTTTT.

The J gene is TRBJ2-1, the V gene TRBV2; 10 bases match TRBD2. CDR1 and CDR2 (germline): SNHLY, FYNNEI. CDR3 size: 19 residues. Unmatched junction bases numbered 26, after V lost 3 bases and J lost 15 bases. The CDR3 DNA follows: TGTGCCAGCAGTGAGAAAAGGACCGGGGGGATTGGGCTTACTAGCGGGGCGTTCTTC. This translates into CASSEKRTGGIGLTSGAFF.

The gene calls are TRBV6-5 and TRBJ2-7, with TRBD1 as a possible D gene (7 bases). CDR1 and CDR2 from the germline V gene are MNHEY and SVGAGI. The CDR3 spans 15 residues. The V end was cut by 6 bases, the J end by 2 bases, with 17 bases between. CDR3 sequence reads: CASSRQGGGTYEQYF. In nucleotides, the CDR3 is TGTGCCAGCAGCCGACAGGGAGGAGGGACCTACGAGCAGTACTTC.

This clone was recorded only once. This chain joins TRBV30 and TRBJ1-1; D remains ambiguous. Per the germline V gene, CDR1 is GTSNPN and CDR2 is SVGIG (reference sequence). V was shortened by 1 base and J by 3 bases, with 9 bases between the two germline ends. CDR3 length: 13 amino acids. The CDR3 coding sequence is TGTGCCTGGAGTGAGGACGGATACACTGAAGCTTTCTTT. It codes for CAWSEDGYTEAFF.

This clone was detected once. This chain links TRBV2 with TRBJ1-1; a weak D match, TRBD1 (5 bases). The CDR3 sequence is 13 residues long. Trimming stripped 4 bases from V and 0 bases from J, with 6 bases between. The germline CDR1 and CDR2 sequences are SNHLY and FYNNEI. This chain's CDR3 is CASSGQLNTEAFF. The CDR3, as DNA: TGTGCCAGCAGTGGACAGTTGAACACTGAAGCTTTCTTT.

The chain carries TRBV7-6 and TRBJ2-2; weak D call: TRBD1 (5 bases). The CDR3 runs 15 residues. The germline CDR1 and CDR2 sequences are SGHVS and FNYEAQ. V was pared by 2 bases and J by 6 bases, with 13 bases between. The CDR3 bases are TGTGCCAGCAGCTTACAGGATAGGGGCCCCGGGGAGCTGTTTTTT. Amino acid sequence: CASSLQDRGPGELFF.

The chain combines TRBV4-1 with TRBJ2-1, with D perhaps TRBD1 (5 bases). From germline, CDR1 is MGHRA and CDR2 YSYEKL. The CDR3 has 16 amino acids. V lost 2 bases and J lost 2, with 13 bases in between. CDR3 protein: CASSQLDMIAYNEQFF. The CDR3 DNA sequence: TGCGCCAGCAGCCAACTGGACATGATCGCCTACAATGAGCAGTTCTTC.

V and J are TRBV11-2 and TRBJ2-2; TRBD1 matches 8 bases. The CDR3 contains 15 residues. J gave up 6 bases and V 5 bases, and 8 bases lay outside the gene matches. From germline, CDR1 is SGHAT and CDR2 FQNNGV. CDR3 residues: CASSRRTGWAGELFF. In DNA, the CDR3 is TGTGCCAGCAGCCGACGGACAGGGTGGGCCGGGGAGCTGTTTTTT.

The chain recombines TRBV29-1 with TRBJ2-5, with D perhaps TRBD2 (6 bases). The CDR3 consists of 12 residues. Deletions cut 7 bases from V and 4 bases from J, with 13 bases between. Per the germline V gene, CDR1 is SQVTM and CDR2 is ANQGSEA. The CDR3 sequence: CSAEGAGETQYF. CDR3 DNA: TGCAGCGCAGAGGGAGCGGGAGAGACCCAGTACTTC.

The V gene is TRBV7-2, the J gene TRBJ2-7; D unclear. The V gene lost 2 bases and the J gene lost 0 bases, with 11 bases spanning the gap. CDR3 size: 15 residues. The V gene's germline CDR1 is SGHTA and CDR2 FQGNSA. CDR3 sequence (DNA): TGTGCCAGCAGCTTAATTGCGTTCTCCTCCTACGAGCAGTACTTC. This sequence encodes CASSLIAFSSYEQYF.

The rearrangement joins TRBV27 to TRBJ1-2; D is ambiguous. CDR1 is MNHEY and CDR2 is SMNVEV in the germline V gene (reference sequence). Trimming removed 6 bases at V and 4 bases at J, with 9 bases between. The CDR3 has 12 amino acids. The CDR3 DNA reads TGTGCCAGCAGCCGCGAAGGCTATGGCTACACCTTC. Translating it yields CASSREGYGYTF.

The chain joins TRBV5-1 to TRBJ2-1; no reliable D call. Trimming stripped 2 bases from V and 6 bases from J, with 18 bases between. This CDR3 has 16 residues. CDR1 and CDR2 (germline): SGHRS, YFSETQ. CDR3 coding DNA: TGCGCCAGCAGCTTCGGCGGAGAACCAATGGGCAATGAGCAGTTCTTC. Translation gives CASSFGGEPMGNEQFF.

This clone was picked up a small number of times. This CDR3 is CASSDWGQSSGANVLTF. As DNA, the CDR3 is TGTGCCAGCAGTGACTGGGGACAGTCCTCTGGGGCCAACGTCCTGACTTTC. The chain combines TRBV2 with TRBJ2-6; 7 positions agree with TRBD1. CDR3 length: 17 amino acids. Germline loops: CDR1 SNHLY, CDR2 FYNNEI. The junction had 5 bases not matched to a gene; V was cut back by 3 bases and J by 0 bases.

A few counts support this clone. Other DNA sequences in the same sample also yield this CDR3. This sequence joins TRBV6-6 and TRBJ2-2; D call uncertain. The CDR3 has 14 residues. Germline CDR1 is MNHNY and CDR2 is SVGAGI (reference sequence). Between the trimmed V and J ends, which lost 0 bases and 3 bases, there was a span of 5 bases. The CDR3 sequence is CASSYSGYTGELFF. Here the CDR3 DNA reads TGTGCCAGCAGTTACTCGGGTTACACCGGGGAGCTGTTTTTT.

The chain links TRBV4-2 to TRBJ1-4, with a tentative D call TRBD1 (6 bases). V lost 0 bases and J lost 8, with 19 bases in between. The CDR3 consists of 17 residues. Germline V gene lookup returns CDR1 LGHNA and CDR2 YNFKEQ. The CDR3 nucleotides read TGTGCCAGCAGCCAAGATTTCGGGGGGGGCGATAGGGAAAAACTGTTTTTT. It is translated as CASSQDFGGGDREKLFF.

The V and J genes are TRBV29-1 and TRBJ2-7; the D call may be TRBD1 or TRBD2 (5 bases each). V was pared by 6 bases and J by 1 base, with 10 bases between. This CDR3 has 12 amino acids. Germline V CDR1 and CDR2: SQVTM, ANQGSEA. CDR3 nucleotide sequence: TGCAGCGTAACGGGACGGTCCTACGAGCAGTACTTC. Its translation: CSVTGRSYEQYF.

V is TRBV4-1 and J is TRBJ2-7; 7 nucleotides match TRBD1. Germline loops: CDR1 MGHRA, CDR2 YSYEKL. V shed 2 bases, J shed 2 bases, and the junction held 6 bases outside the gene matches. The CDR3 is made up of 15 amino acids. CDR3 amino acids: CASSQPDRVAYEQYF. CDR3 nucleotides: TGCGCCAGCAGCCAACCCGACAGGGTCGCCTACGAGCAGTACTTC.

The chain couples TRBV5-1 to TRBJ2-6; maybe TRBD1 (6 bases). The CDR3 length is 19 residues. Trimming removed 4 bases from V and 1 base from J, with 21 bases in between. Germline values: CDR1 SGHRS, CDR2 YFSETQ. CDR3 nucleotide sequence: TGCGCCAGCAGCCCCGGAGGCCAGGGGTTTAGGTCTGGGGCCAACGTCCTGACTTTC. Translated, it gives CASSPGGQGFRSGANVLTF.

The rearrangement joins TRBV15 to TRBJ1-5; D is unresolved. The CDR3 has 13 amino acids. Germline V lookup: CDR1 LNHNV, CDR2 YYDKDF (reference sequence). Deletions cut 3 bases from V and 12 bases from J, with 15 bases between. DNA of the CDR3: TGTGCCACCAGCAGGGTCCTTTTCGAGTTCCAGCATTTT. It encodes CATSRVLFEFQHF.

In its sample, this clone was seen a few times. The chain uses TRBV5-4 and TRBJ2-1, with TRBD2 as a possible D gene (6 bases). The V gene's germline CDR1 is SGHNT and CDR2 YYREEE (reference sequence). The CDR3 consists of 14 residues. Trimming left V 2 bases short and J 7 bases short, with 13 bases between. The CDR3 is CASSFGGAVNEQFF. For the CDR3, the DNA is TGTGCCAGCAGCTTCGGCGGGGCTGTGAATGAGCAGTTCTTC.

This chain joins TRBV4-1 and TRBJ1-1; 9 nucleotides match TRBD1. Trimming removed 2 bases from V and 9 bases from J; junction bases left unmatched: 7. The CDR3 runs to 14 residues. Germline loops: CDR1 MGHRA, CDR2 YSYEKL. The CDR3, as DNA: TGCGCCAGCAGCCAACTACAGGGGGCCCGGAAAGCTTTCTTT. Its translation: CASSQLQGARKAFF.

In its sample, this clone was seen a few times. This rearrangement joins TRBV7-2 to TRBJ2-3; TRBD1 agrees at 10 bases. The CDR3 loop spans 15 amino acids. Germline V gene sequence: CDR1 SGHTA, CDR2 FQGNSA. Trimming took 3 bases from V and 2 from J; bases not matched to a gene: 2. CDR3 sequence reads: CASSFDRGLTDTQYF. The CDR3 nucleotides read TGTGCCAGCAGCTTCGACAGGGGGCTCACAGATACGCAGTATTTT. The whole variable domain, filled in from reference TRBV7-2 and TRBJ2-3, reads GAGVSQSPSNKVTEKGKDVELRCDPISGHTALYWYRQSLGQGLEFLIYFQGNSAPDKSGLPSDRFSAERTGGSVSTLTIQRTQQEDSAVYLCASSFDRGLTDTQYFGPGTRLTVL.

V gene TRBV5-6 combines with J gene TRBJ1-5; 8 nucleotides agree with TRBD1. The trim removed 5 bases at V and 7 bases at J, leaving 11 bases unmatched. Germline CDR1 SGHDT, CDR2 YYEEEE. The CDR3 contains 15 residues. CDR3 sequence: CASSRRDRWIQPQHF. CDR3 DNA: TGTGCCAGCAGTCGGAGGGACAGGTGGATCCAGCCCCAGCATTTT. Based on the CDR3 plus reference TRBV5-6 and TRBJ1-5, the full variable domain is DAGVTQSPTHLIKTRGQQVTLRCSPKSGHDTVSWYQQALGQGPQFIFQYYEEEERQRGNFPDRFSGHQFPNYSSELNVNALLLGDSALYLCASSRRDRWIQPQHFGDGTRLSIL.

This clone occurred a few times. The chain carries TRBV29-1 and TRBJ2-5, with 8 nucleotides matching TRBD1. CDR1 is SQVTM, CDR2 ANQGSEA, per germline. Germline trimming cut 7 bases from V and 5 bases from J; bases unmatched to any gene: 6. CDR3 size: 12 residues. CDR3 in amino acids: CSAEPGGETQYF. The DNA of the CDR3 is TGCAGCGCCGAACCAGGGGGCGAGACCCAGTACTTC.

The CDR3 sequence: CASSLESGDYGYTF. The CDR3 DNA follows: TGCGCCAGCAGCTTGGAATCGGGGGACTATGGCTACACCTTC. The chain recombines TRBV5-1 with TRBJ1-2; perhaps TRBD1 as D (5 bases). CDR1 is SGHRS and CDR2 is YFSETQ in the germline V gene. The CDR3 sequence is 14 residues long. Deletions cut 0 bases from V and 3 bases from J, with 9 bases between.

V gene TRBV5-5 combines with J gene TRBJ2-5, with D unclear. Deletions cut 2 bases from V and 1 base from J, with 18 bases between. CDR3 size: 17 residues. The germline V gene has CDR1 SGHKS and CDR2 YYEKEE (reference sequence). CDR3 region: CASSLFLSRAAQETQYF. As DNA, the CDR3 is TGTGCCAGCAGCTTATTCCTTAGTCGGGCCGCCCAAGAGACCCAGTACTTC.

The rearrangement uses TRBV29-1 and TRBJ2-1; 8 nucleotides line up with TRBD2. Trimming removed 4 bases from V and 8 bases from J; junction bases left unmatched: 7. The CDR3 has 13 residues. Germline V gene lookup returns CDR1 SQVTM and CDR2 ANQGSEA. CDR3 DNA: TGCAGCGTTGGAGTGGCGGGAGGCCATGAGCAGTTCTTC. Translating gives CSVGVAGGHEQFF.